The sequence of this T cell receptor beta chain was determined in a study of blood T cell repertoires in COVID-19. Study-wide background: Researchers got acute and convalescent COVID-19 samples from the United States, Italy and Spain. PBMCs, B-cell-depleted T cells, or T cells provided the cDNA or gDNA that made up the material.

The trim removed 6 bases at V and 4 bases at J, leaving 4 bases unmatched. In germline, CDR1 is SGHNT, CDR2 YYREEE (reference sequence). The CDR3 length is 13 residues. Sequencing was performed with immunoSEQ multiplex PCR; in TCRdb, only in-frame clones are kept and a portion is missing. Of 100,000 to 120,000 clones in the sample, roughly 84% were seen once. The source material was peripheral blood. The rearrangement joins TRBV5-4 to TRBJ2-7; 10 bases map to TRBD2. The TCR was taken from a man between 35 and 55 years old with acute or convalescent COVID-19. The CDR3 reads CASTVAGGYEQYF. CDR3 bases: TGTGCCAGCACCGTAGCGGGGGGATACGAGCAGTACTTC.